The 19 T cell receptor beta chains reported below all come from one sample, sequenced in a study of T cells in Graves' hyperthyroidism and ophthalmopathy. It was RNA transcripts that yielded the amplified TCR beta CDR3 regions. First-round RT-PCR of the TCR CDR3 relied on the HTBI primer set. A single record per CDR3 protein comes from TCRdb applying MiXCR to the multiplex PCR reads. The table shows approximately 300,000 distinct CDR3 sequences, with approximately 17% occurring only once. The sample consisted of blood. These receptors all stem from a woman aged 55-70 years with Graves' ophthalmopathy.

Ten or more counts support this clonotype. The rearrangement uses TRBV20-1 and TRBJ1-1, with TRBD1 matching over 7 bases. Trimming took 5 bases from V and 5 from J; bases not matched to a gene: 11. The CDR3 has 14 residues. Germline assignment: CDR1 DFQATT and CDR2 SNEGSKA (reference sequence). This CDR3 is CSAGTQGRRTEAFF. The CDR3 DNA reads as TGCAGTGCTGGTACACAGGGGAGGAGGACTGAAGCTTTCTTT.

Note on this clonotype: Just one base apart from a much larger clone, this may be a read error. The rearrangement links TRBV7-6 to TRBJ2-5, with TRBD2 matching 14 bases. The germline CDR1 and CDR2 sequences are SGHVS and FNYEAQ. The CDR3 is made up of 18 amino acids. CDR3 DNA: TGTGCCGGCAGCTTCACGACTAGCGGGGGGGCCGGTGGAGAGACCCAGTACTTC. It translates to CAGSFTTSGGAGGETQYF.

The rearrangement uses TRBV5-1 and TRBJ1-1; unclear D gene. This CDR3 region has 17 residues. V gave up 0 bases and J gave up 1 base, with 16 bases separating them. Germline V lookup: CDR1 SGHRS, CDR2 YFSETQ. For the CDR3, the DNA is TGCGCCAGCAGCTTGGGTCGCCCGGGCCAAGGGAACACTGAAGCTTTCTTT. This codes for CASSLGRPGQGNTEAFF.

This clonotype was recorded at least ten times. The V and J genes are TRBV30 and TRBJ2-2; 7 bases align to TRBD2. V lost 3 bases to trimming and J lost 1 base; unmatched junction nucleotides: 5. The CDR3 loop spans 15 amino acids. In germline, CDR1 is GTSNPN, CDR2 SVGIG (reference sequence). DNA of the CDR3: TGTGCCTGGAGGGCCGGGACTAAGAACACCGGGGAGCTGTTTTTT. Amino acid sequence: CAWRAGTKNTGELFF.

In its sample, this clonotype was seen many times. The chain combines TRBV20-1 with TRBJ2-3, with D uncertain. V dropped 6 bases and J dropped 2 bases, with 15 bases sitting between them. The CDR3 contains 14 residues. Looked up from germline, CDR1 is DFQATT and CDR2 is SNEGSKA (reference sequence). The CDR3 coding sequence is TGCAGTGCCGTCCGCCCCGGGCACACAGATACGCAGTATTTT. It codes for CSAVRPGHTDTQYF.

The table lists this clonotype with many counts. The gene calls are TRBV18 and TRBJ1-1; D unclear. The CDR3 consists of 15 residues. With 1 base removed from V and 1 base from J, the gap between germline ends came to 10 bases. Germline V CDR1 and CDR2: KGHSH, LQKENI. CDR3 sequence reads: CASSPRGTRNTEAFF. The DNA of the CDR3 is TGTGCCAGCTCACCACGCGGCACCCGGAACACTGAAGCTTTCTTT. The whole variable domain, filled in from reference TRBV18 and TRBJ1-1, reads NAGVMQNPRHLVRRRGQEARLRCSPMKGHSHVYWYRQLPEEGLKFMVYLQKENIIDESGMPKERFSAEFPKEGPSILRIQQVVRGDSAAYFCASSPRGTRNTEAFFGQGTRLTVV.

The J gene is TRBJ2-5, the V gene TRBV20-1; 9 bases are a match to TRBD2. CDR1 and CDR2 (germline): DFQATT, SNEGSKA (reference sequence). V shed 5 bases and J 2 bases; nucleotides not matched to a gene: 12. The CDR3 extends over 16 amino acids. CDR3 loop: CSALGVAGDLQETQYF. The CDR3, as DNA: TGCAGTGCTTTGGGGGTAGCGGGGGACCTTCAAGAGACCCAGTACTTC.

This clonotype was counted many times. This rearrangement joins TRBV15 to TRBJ2-3; D remains unclear. Germline values: CDR1 LNHNV, CDR2 YYDKDF (reference sequence). The CDR3 has 14 amino acids. V was trimmed by 0 bases and J by 4 bases, leaving 8 bases between them. The CDR3 protein is CATSRDSSADTQYF. In DNA form, the CDR3 reads TGTGCCACCAGCAGAGATTCATCGGCAGATACGCAGTATTTT.

This clonotype appeared many times. This chain links TRBV7-9 with TRBJ2-7, with 12 bases aligning to TRBD2. CDR1 is SEHNR, CDR2 FQNEAQ, per germline (reference sequence). With V trimmed by 5 bases and J by 6 bases, 11 bases remained unmatched. The CDR3 spans 16 residues. CDR3 in amino acids: CASSRLAGGPRVEQYF. CDR3 coding DNA: TGTGCCAGCAGCCGCCTAGCGGGAGGGCCCCGGGTCGAGCAGTACTTC.

Remarks on this clonotype: A single base separates this from a much larger clone, so it may be a read error. It is likely a read error, because the conserved phenylalanine at the end of the CDR3 is missing. The chain is built from TRBV6-1 and TRBJ2-7; D is perhaps TRBD2 (5 bases). Germline V gene lookup returns CDR1 MNHNS and CDR2 SASEGT. This CDR3 is built from 14 residues. Trimming stripped 6 bases from V and 0 bases from J, with 12 bases between. CDR3 nucleotide sequence: TGTGCCAGCAGAACGACGGGGAGCTCCTACGAGCAGTACCTC. Its protein is CASRTTGSSYEQYL.

This sequence joins TRBV7-6 and TRBJ1-6, with a possible D match to TRBD1 (5 bases). The CDR3 spans 16 residues. Deletions cut 5 bases from V and 8 bases from J, with 19 bases between. Germline CDR1 and CDR2: SGHVS and FNYEAQ. The CDR3 spells CASSPTGRGWDSPLHF. The DNA of the CDR3 is TGTGCCAGCAGCCCGACTGGTAGGGGCTGGGATTCACCCCTCCACTTT.

This clonotype was counted many times. The gene calls are TRBV12-3 or TRBV12-4 and TRBJ1-6, with 7 bases lining up with TRBD1. The CDR3 spans 15 residues. V dropped 3 bases and J dropped 6; count of bases not matched to a gene: 5. This chain's CDR3 is CASSFAGGSNSPLHF. CDR3 sequence (DNA): TGTGCCAGCAGTTTCGCAGGGGGGAGTAATTCACCCCTCCACTTT.

The sample holds a few counts of this clonotype. The chain combines TRBV20-1 with TRBJ2-6, with no clear D. The germline V gene encodes CDR1 DFQATT and CDR2 SNEGSKA (reference sequence). CDR3 length: 12 residues. V shed 6 bases and J shed 4 bases, with 7 bases lying between them. CDR3 sequence reads: CSAEQGANVLTF. The CDR3 DNA is TGCAGTGCGGAACAGGGGGCCAACGTCCTGACTTTC.

This clonotype appeared many times. The chain uses TRBV18 and TRBJ1-4; 7 positions match TRBD1. Germline CDR1 and CDR2: KGHSH and LQKENI. CDR3 length equals 15 residues. The trim removed 0 bases at V and 3 bases at J, leaving 1 base unmatched. This CDR3 reads CASSPPTGSNEKLFF. CDR3 in DNA: TGTGCCAGCTCACCACCGACAGGGTCTAATGAAAAACTGTTTTTT.

This clonotype was seen many times. This chain links TRBV7-3 with TRBJ2-2; D possibly corresponds to TRBD1 (6 bases). Trimming took 2 bases from V and 3 from J, leaving 7 bases between them. Germline CDR1 is SGHTA and CDR2 is FQGTGA. The CDR3 runs to 14 residues. Written as DNA, the CDR3 is TGTGCCAGCAGCTTATACAGGGACACCGGGGAGCTGTTTTTT. It yields the protein CASSLYRDTGELFF. Looking up the rest from reference TRBV7-3 and TRBJ2-2 gives the full variable domain: GAGVSQTPSNKVTEKGKYVELRCDPISGHTALYWYRQSLGQGPEFLIYFQGTGAADDSGLPNDRFFAVRPEGSVSTLKIQRTERGDSAVYLCASSLYRDTGELFFGEGSRLTVL.

In its sample, this clonotype was seen many times. The rearrangement uses TRBV28 and TRBJ2-7, with 7 bases matching TRBD2. The CDR3 length is 16 residues. With 5 bases clipped from V and 7 bases from J, the junction kept 17 bases outside the gene matches. Germline CDR1 and CDR2: MDHEN and SYDVKM. The CDR3 region has the DNA TGTGCCAGCAGTCCGCCAAGTGGGTTGGGGGAGGGAGAGCAGTACTTC. Protein product: CASSPPSGLGEGEQYF.

This clonotype has a handful of counts. No conserved phenylalanine or tryptophan ends this CDR3, so it is likely a read error. This rearrangement joins TRBV20-1 to TRBJ2-5; D is unresolved. Between the trimmed V and J ends, which lost 6 bases and 2 bases, there was a span of 13 bases. Germline CDR1 DFQATT, CDR2 SNEGSKA (reference sequence). This CDR3 is built from 13 residues. The CDR3 region has the DNA TGCAGTGCCCTGGCGGTTGGGCAAGAGACCCAGTACCTC. Amino acids: CSALAVGQETQYL.

This clonotype occurred many times. The gene calls are TRBV7-9 and TRBJ2-3; TRBD2 might be the D (6 bases). Trimming shortened V by 5 bases and J by 3 bases, and 9 bases separated the two germline ends. The CDR3 is made up of 13 amino acids. Germline lookup yields CDR1 SEHNR and CDR2 FQNEAQ (reference sequence). Here the CDR3 reads CASSPGRTDTQYF. The CDR3 DNA reads as TGTGCCAGCAGCCCCGGGAGAACAGATACGCAGTATTTT.

CDR3: CSVGDKAIGELFF. CDR3 DNA sequence: TGCAGCGTTGGGGACAAGGCAATCGGGGAGCTGTTTTTT. The chain uses TRBV29-1 and TRBJ2-2; tentative D call: TRBD1 (6 bases). The CDR3 runs 13 residues. Deletions cut 4 bases from V and 7 bases from J, with 13 bases between. In germline, CDR1 is SQVTM, CDR2 ANQGSEA.